The subject of this entry is one T cell receptor (beta chain). The table lists this clonotype with many counts. Its antigen remains undetermined. Base qualities were left out, and no much larger clone turns up one base away. Library method: 5' RACE. Sequencing relied on an Illumina HiSeq 2000. A universal primer binding site was introduced by template switching, and a unique molecular identifier was present in the final cDNA, enabling accurate counting of TCR cDNA molecules. First-strand cDNA for TCR alpha and beta chains was synthesized from specific primers in the conserved constant-segment region. To control for contamination, each cDNA library was double barcoded with a SMART-Mk sample barcode plus Illumina barcodes. TruSeq adapter sequences along with Illumina sample barcodes were introduced in two successive PCR steps. The TCR alpha and beta cDNA libraries were sequenced on the Illumina HiSeq platform using custom primers. As for the original processing: Unique molecular identifiers were extracted from raw reads with MiGEC, and CDR3 positions were determined with MiXCR. Recombination models were inferred per individual with the repgenHMM and IGoR tools using an EM algorithm. Shared clonotypes were analyzed with the tcR package in R, and sharing was normalized by the product of cloneset sizes. Out-of-frame nonproductive sequences were analyzed to study raw recombination free of thymic and clonal selection effects. TCRdb applied fastp at Q25 and MiXCR to the public reads, then kept only in-frame beta chains. Each entry merges the rows of one CDR3 protein and shows their most common DNA and genes. The V and J calls, along with clone size, are taken from TCRdb and not from the paper's own processing. The sample has roughly 150,000 distinct CDR3 sequences on record, roughly 3.3% of them singletons. The ten most abundant clones make up around 8.1% of the sample.

These data are taken from a study of identical twins (dated by TCRdb to about 2016). Context from the whole study: The study deep-sequenced TCR alpha and beta repertoires from monozygotic twins, unrelated adults of various ages and cord blood to test whether fetal clonotypes persist. Replicate twin experiments were performed at different times using different library preparation protocols to rule out contamination. The full study reports these points: Because the same donors could not be followed over many years, conclusions were based on cross-sectional statistical analysis. Compared with coincidental sharing between unrelated individuals, out-of-frame TCR alpha sequences shared between twins showed an excess of sequences with low generation probability. A weaker excess of twin sharing was found in beta out-of-frame sequences because the signal-to-noise ratio was lowered by fewer shared sequences. Abundant cord blood beta clonotypes had fewer insertions, young adult naive repertoires showed a similar but weaker trend, and memory repertoires showed no such trend. Invariant T cells such as MAIT and iNKT could partly confound zero-insertion analyses, although diverse VJ usage argued against such confounding for most clonotypes. In monozygotic twins, out-of-frame TCR alpha sharing was systematically underestimated by recombination models, although the models agreed with sharing between unrelated individuals.

Every donor was a healthy Caucasian. Miltenyi CD45RO+ enrichment and human naive T-cell isolation kits were used to isolate memory (CD45RO+) and naive T cells from PBMC. Trimming at the junction amounts to 4 bases on V and 4 bases on J, and the germline ends lie 19 bases apart. The CDR3 holds 15 amino acids from the cysteine to the phenylalanine. Only CDR3 DNA is held: 45 bases, read in frame from base 1. CDR1 is given as DFQATT and CDR2 as SNEGSKA, both from the germline V gene (reference sequence). The rearrangement combines TRBV20-1 with TRBJ2-5, with no D gene named confidently. The sequenced sample consisted of memory T cells sorted from blood. The cell subset or site label of this sample denotes: CD45RO+ enriched T cells. The source of this sequence is a man aged 18 to 29 in good health. The nucleotides read TGCAGTGCTATAGACTGGGCTGGGTGGCGAGAGACCCAGTACTTC. Its amino acids are CSAIDWAGWRETQYF.